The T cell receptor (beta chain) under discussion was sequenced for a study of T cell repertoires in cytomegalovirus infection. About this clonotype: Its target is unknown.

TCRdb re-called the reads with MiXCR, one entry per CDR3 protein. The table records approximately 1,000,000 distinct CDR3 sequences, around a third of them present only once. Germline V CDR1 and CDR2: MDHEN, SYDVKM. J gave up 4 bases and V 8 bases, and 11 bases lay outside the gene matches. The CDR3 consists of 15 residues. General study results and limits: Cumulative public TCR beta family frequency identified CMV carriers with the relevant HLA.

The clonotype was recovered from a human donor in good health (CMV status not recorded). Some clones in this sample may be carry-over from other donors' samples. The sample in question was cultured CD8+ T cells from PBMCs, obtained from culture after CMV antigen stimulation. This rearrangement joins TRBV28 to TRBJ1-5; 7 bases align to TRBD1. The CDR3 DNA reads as TGTGCCAGCGAGCAGACCGGGACAGAGAATCAGCCCCAGCATTTT. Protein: CASEQTGTENQPQHF.